Listed here are 23 T cell receptor beta chains from one sample, sequenced in a study of cytomegalovirus exposure and HLA in healthy donors. The primer mix had 60 Vbeta and 13 Jbeta primers. Generated by immunoSEQ multiplex PCR, the TCRdb table keeps only in-frame clones and is missing some. The sample lists roughly 180,000 clones, 60% to 80% seen once, with roughly 7.1% in the top ten. The specimen sequenced was PBMCs. These receptors were collected from a woman aged 40 to 50 in good health and CMV-seropositive.

This chain connects TRBV28 to TRBJ2-1; 13 nucleotides align to TRBD2. This CDR3 has 16 residues. Germline V gene lookup returns CDR1 MDHEN and CDR2 SYDVKM. Trimming removed 4 bases from V and 4 bases from J; junction bases left unmatched: 4. The CDR3: CASSSPTSGRYNEQFF. DNA of the CDR3: TGTGCCAGCAGTTCCCCGACTAGCGGGAGGTACAATGAGCAGTTCTTC.

This clone was counted between two and nine times. The rearrangement links TRBV6-5 to TRBJ2-7; D possibly corresponds to TRBD2 (5 bases). CDR1 and CDR2 (germline): MNHEY, SVGAGI. Trimming removed 4 bases from V and 6 bases from J, with 16 bases in between. The CDR3 runs 14 residues. The CDR3: CASSSHHGGFEQYF. The CDR3 region has the DNA TGTGCCAGCAGTTCTCACCACGGCGGGTTCGAGCAGTACTTC.

The chain carries TRBV2 and TRBJ1-4; D call uncertain. Trimming stripped 3 bases from V and 6 bases from J, with 11 bases between. The germline CDR1 and CDR2 sequences are SNHLY and FYNNEI. CDR3 size: 14 residues. Here the CDR3 DNA reads TGTGCCAGCAGTGAGGCAGTCCTCTATGAAAAACTGTTTTTT. Protein sequence: CASSEAVLYEKLFF.

The rearrangement uses TRBV19 and TRBJ1-5; tentative D call: TRBD1 (6 bases). Germline V gene data show CDR1 as LNHDA and CDR2 as SQIVND (reference sequence). This CDR3 region has 14 residues. The DNA for the CDR3 is TGTGGGACAGAGGACGTCTATAGCAATCAGCCCCAGCATTTT. Translation gives CGTEDVYSNQPQHF.

The chain couples TRBV27 to TRBJ1-2; D uncertain. From germline, CDR1 is MNHEY and CDR2 SMNVEV (reference sequence). V lost 3 bases, J lost 7 bases, and 12 bases lay in between. The CDR3 has 13 residues. Here the CDR3 DNA reads TGTGCCAGCAGTTTCGCAGAGCGTCTTGGCTACACCTTC. Encoded protein: CASSFAERLGYTF.

The chain recombines TRBV5-1 with TRBJ2-2; 10 bases agree with TRBD1. J lost 6 bases, V lost 3 bases, and 8 bases had no gene match. The CDR3 is 16 amino acids. CDR1 SGHRS and CDR2 YFSETQ come from the germline V gene. The CDR3 DNA reads TGCGCCAGCAGCTACAACCCCGGGACAGGGGCCGGGGAGCTGTTTTTT. Residues: CASSYNPGTGAGELFF.

CDR3 in amino acids: CASRNPGQGYEQYF. In DNA form, the CDR3 reads TGTGCCAGCAGAAACCCGGGACAGGGGTACGAGCAGTACTTC. J is TRBJ2-7 and V is TRBV28; 10 bases map to TRBD1. This CDR3 region has 14 residues. V lost 6 bases and J lost 4; bases outside the gene matches: 6. Germline V CDR1 and CDR2: MDHEN, SYDVKM.

The J gene is TRBJ1-2, the V gene TRBV28, with a tentative D call TRBD1 (6 bases). Germline V gives CDR1 MDHEN, CDR2 SYDVKM. There are 15 residues in the CDR3. Trimming cost V 2 bases and J 9 bases, with 19 bases left between them. The CDR3 reads CASSLGGAQDGSYTF. Here the CDR3 DNA reads TGTGCCAGCAGTTTAGGGGGGGCGCAGGATGGAAGCTACACCTTC.

The V gene is TRBV7-3, the J gene TRBJ1-2; tentative D call: TRBD1 (5 bases). The CDR3 has 15 residues. CDR1 is SGHTA and CDR2 is FQGTGA in the germline V gene. Trimming pared 9 bases from V and 7 bases from J, leaving 24 bases between. The CDR3 sequence is CASHGGVGLWRGYTF. The CDR3 coding sequence is TGTGCCAGTCACGGGGGGGTCGGATTATGGCGTGGCTACACCTTC. Full variable domain (outside the CDR3, taken from reference TRBV7-3 and TRBJ1-2): GAGVSQTPSNKVTEKGKYVELRCDPISGHTALYWYRQSLGQGPEFLIYFQGTGAADDSGLPNDRFFAVRPEGSVSTLKIQRTERGDSAVYLCASHGGVGLWRGYTFGSGTRLTVV.

This clone was seen a few times. The chain recombines TRBV28 with TRBJ1-1; D unresolved. CDR3 size: 15 residues. The ends were cut back, 3 bases at V and 4 bases at J, with 15 bases in the middle. The germline gives CDR1 MDHEN, CDR2 SYDVKM. The CDR3 is CASSFWALGSTEAFF. The CDR3, as DNA: TGTGCCAGCAGTTTTTGGGCGCTCGGGAGCACTGAAGCTTTCTTT.

The genes are TRBV6-5 and TRBJ1-1, with 7 positions matching TRBD1. The V segment lost 6 bases and the J segment 3 bases; nucleotides outside the gene matches: 7. CDR3 length: 14 residues. CDR1 MNHEY and CDR2 SVGAGI come from the germline V gene. The CDR3 region has the DNA TGTGCCAGCAGCCCCGGGACAGACTACACTGAAGCTTTCTTT. This gives the protein CASSPGTDYTEAFF.

This clone has just one count. The genes are TRBV2 and TRBJ2-6, with 13 positions matching TRBD2. There are 18 residues in the CDR3. Germline CDR1 and CDR2: SNHLY and FYNNEI. V lost 4 bases and J lost 0; bases outside the gene matches: 3. The CDR3 nucleotides are TGTGCCAGCAGTGTCGGACTAGCGGGAGTCTCTGGGGCCAACGTCCTGACTTTC. Translated, it gives CASSVGLAGVSGANVLTF.

This clone appeared once. This chain joins TRBV7-9 and TRBJ2-7; D remains unclear. The germline V gene encodes CDR1 SEHNR and CDR2 FQNEAQ (reference sequence). CDR3 length: 17 amino acids. Deletions cut 5 bases from V and 3 bases from J, with 23 bases between. CDR3 sequence: CASSAQFRVSRGYEQYF. The CDR3 nucleotides read TGTGCCAGCAGCGCGCAATTCCGGGTCTCCAGAGGCTACGAGCAGTACTTC.

The chain has TRBV19 and TRBJ1-4, with TRBD1 as a possible D gene (6 bases). V lost 3 bases to trimming and J lost 8 bases, with 13 bases between them. CDR1 and CDR2 from the germline V gene are LNHDA and SQIVND (reference sequence). The CDR3 length is 14 residues. CDR3 sequence: CASSMAGAREKLFF. DNA for the CDR3: TGTGCCAGTAGTATGGCAGGGGCGAGGGAAAAACTGTTTTTT.

The chain links TRBV5-4 to TRBJ1-2; maybe TRBD1 (5 bases). The CDR3 is 14 amino acids. V lost 3 bases and J 3 bases, leaving 12 bases between the germline ends. Germline V lookup: CDR1 SGHNT, CDR2 YYREEE (reference sequence). CDR3 residues: CASSSGGGHYGYTF. The DNA for the CDR3 is TGTGCCAGCAGCTCCGGGGGGGGTCACTATGGCTACACCTTC.

The chain recombines TRBV30 with TRBJ2-5; TRBD2 is a possible D gene (6 bases). Trimming took 2 bases from V and 1 from J, leaving 11 bases between them. Germline V lookup: CDR1 GTSNPN, CDR2 SVGIG (reference sequence). This CDR3 region has 14 residues. This CDR3 is CAWSKGLTQETQYF. The CDR3 DNA sequence: TGTGCCTGGAGTAAGGGACTTACCCAAGAGACCCAGTACTTC.

The J gene is TRBJ2-7, the V gene TRBV28, with D perhaps matching TRBD2 (6 bases). CDR1 and CDR2 from the germline V gene are MDHEN and SYDVKM. This CDR3 is 14 amino acids long. Trimming removed 3 bases at V and 3 bases at J, with 12 bases between. CDR3 residues: CASSLEGPIYEQYF. The CDR3 DNA sequence: TGTGCCAGCAGTTTGGAGGGGCCCATCTACGAGCAGTACTTC.

The chain combines TRBV19 with TRBJ1-2, with 7 bases that match TRBD1. The J segment lost 3 bases and the V segment lost 3 bases, leaving 7 bases of the junction unmatched. The CDR3 covers 15 residues. Germline values: CDR1 LNHDA, CDR2 SQIVND (reference sequence). The CDR3 DNA sequence: TGTGCCAGTAGTATTCCCGGAGGGGGCCACTATGGCTACACCTTC. Encoded protein: CASSIPGGGHYGYTF.

The V and J genes are TRBV6-4 and TRBJ2-7; 9 bases agree with TRBD2. Germline V CDR1 and CDR2: MRHNA, SNTAGT. The junction had 12 bases not matched to a gene; V was cut back by 6 bases and J by 3 bases. The CDR3 loop spans 16 amino acids. CDR3 sequence (DNA): TGTGCCAGCAGGAGATCGTTTCCTAGCGGGAACTACGAGCAGTACTTC. This codes for CASRRSFPSGNYEQYF.

The rearrangement joins TRBV25-1 to TRBJ2-2; 8 nucleotides align to TRBD1. The V segment lost 2 bases and the J segment 4 bases; nucleotides outside the gene matches: 3. Germline V gives CDR1 MGHDK, CDR2 SYGVNS. The CDR3 is 15 residues long. CDR3 sequence reads: CASSEAGGATGELFF. DNA for the CDR3: TGTGCCAGCAGTGAAGCAGGGGGCGCCACCGGGGAGCTGTTTTTT. Full variable domain (outside the CDR3, taken from reference TRBV25-1 and TRBJ2-2): EADIYQTPRYLVIGTGKKITLECSQTMGHDKMYWYQQDPGMELHLIHYSYGVNSTEKGDLSSESTVSRIRTEHFPLTLESARPSHTSQYLCASSEAGGATGELFFGEGSRLTVL.

The chain employs TRBV4-1 and TRBJ2-5, with TRBD1 matching 8 bases. The J call may be incorrect, as the DNA end agrees better with TRBJ2-7. Germline V gives CDR1 MGHRA, CDR2 YSYEKL. This CDR3 has 17 amino acids. This CDR3 is CASSQDSGGPSPYEQYF. For the CDR3, the DNA is TGCGCCAGCAGCCAAGATTCAGGGGGCCCTAGTCCCTACGAGCAGTACTTC.

This clone was recorded a few times. The rearrangement uses TRBV5-4 and TRBJ2-5; TRBD1 agrees at 9 bases. The germline V gene encodes CDR1 SGHNT and CDR2 YYREEE (reference sequence). J gave up 5 bases and V 4 bases, and 15 bases lay outside the gene matches. The CDR3 loop spans 17 amino acids. In nucleotides, the CDR3 is TGTGCCAGCAGCGCGGGACAGGGAAGAGGGCGCCGGGAGACCCAGTACTTC. Its protein is CASSAGQGRGRRETQYF.

This rearrangement joins TRBV19 to TRBJ1-1, with TRBD1 matching 9 bases. Looked up from germline, CDR1 is LNHDA and CDR2 is SQIVND (reference sequence). CDR3 size: 14 residues. V shed 7 bases and J 3 bases; nucleotides not matched to a gene: 6. CDR3 sequence reads: CASKDRGGYTEAFF. The CDR3 DNA reads as TGTGCCAGTAAAGACAGGGGGGGATACACTGAAGCTTTCTTT.